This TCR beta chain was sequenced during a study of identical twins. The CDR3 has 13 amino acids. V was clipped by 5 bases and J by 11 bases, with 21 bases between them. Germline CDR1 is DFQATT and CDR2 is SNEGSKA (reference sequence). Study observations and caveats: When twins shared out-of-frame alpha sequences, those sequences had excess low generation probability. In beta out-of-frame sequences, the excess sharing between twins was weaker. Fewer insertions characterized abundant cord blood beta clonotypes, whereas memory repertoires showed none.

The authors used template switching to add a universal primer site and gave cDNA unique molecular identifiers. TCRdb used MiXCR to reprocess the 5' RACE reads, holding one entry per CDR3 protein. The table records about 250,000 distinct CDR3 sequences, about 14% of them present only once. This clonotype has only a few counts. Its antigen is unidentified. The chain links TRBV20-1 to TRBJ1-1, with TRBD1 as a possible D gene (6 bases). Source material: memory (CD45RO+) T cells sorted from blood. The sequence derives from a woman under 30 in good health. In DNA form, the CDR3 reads TGCAGTGCTGAGGGGGGAGGGGTAGCGGAGGCTTTCTTT. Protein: CSAEGGGVAEAFF.